This is a list of T cell receptor beta chains from one sample in a study of cytomegalovirus exposure and HLA in healthy donors. The repertoire was sequenced with immunoSEQ multiplex PCR; TCRdb's copy has only in-frame clones and lacks some. Of around 150,000 clones in the sample, 82% were seen once. Sequencing was performed on PBMCs. The receptors were gathered from a girl aged 2 to 10 in good health and CMV-seropositive. Each CDR3 is given with its conserved first and last residue. The D gene is left open where the match is weak. Clone size appears in some rows only: once, few, many, or a class for an expanded clone.

-	TRBD1	TRBV28	TRBJ1-2	TGTGCCAGCAGTTTATATCAGGGGGCGGGAAGGAACTATGGCTACACCTTC	CASSLYQGAGRNYGYTF
-	TRBD1	TRBV4-1	TRBJ2-7	TGCGCCAGCAGCCCTAAAGAGACAGGGGCCTACGAGCAGTACTTC	CASSPKETGAYEQYF
-	-	TRBV10-3	TRBJ1-1	TGTGCCATCAGTGAGTCCCAAGGAGGGGAAGCTTTCTTT	CAISESQGGEAFF
-	-	TRBV27	TRBJ1-2	TGTGCCAGCAGTTTGGAGGCAGACTATGGCTACACCTTC	CASSLEADYGYTF
-	-	TRBV4-1	TRBJ1-6	TGCGCCAGCAGCCAAGAAAACCGGGAGGCGTCACCCCTCCACTTT	CASSQENREASPLHF
-	-	TRBV4-1	TRBJ1-1	TGCGCCAGCAGCCAAGATCCCCGGGTTTGGGCTTTCTTT	CASSQDPRVWAFF
-	TRBD1	TRBV6-5	TRBJ2-3	TGTGCCAGCAGCTCGGGACAGGGAGGGGGGTGGAGGCAGTATTTT	CASSSGQGGGWRQYF
-	TRBD1	TRBV28	TRBJ2-6	TGTGCCAGCAGCCCGGACAGGCGCTCTGGGGCCAACGTCCTGACTTTC	CASSPDRRSGANVLTF
-	-	TRBV18	TRBJ1-4	TGTGCCAGCTCACCGGGGGCGGACGTCAGCCTGTTTTTT	CASSPGADVSLFF
once	-	TRBV6-5	TRBJ2-5	TGTGCCAGCAAGACTAGTGGAGAGACCCAGTACTTC	CASKTSGETQYF
-	-	TRBV30	TRBJ2-7	TGTGCCTGGAGTCAGGGCGGTGCCTACGAGCAGTACTTC	CAWSQGGAYEQYF
-	-	TRBV28	TRBJ1-5	TGTGCCAGCAGTCCCATCAGAATTAGCAATCAGCCCCAGCATTTT	CASSPIRISNQPQHF
once	TRBD2	TRBV30	TRBJ2-5	TGTGCCTGGAGTATGACTAGCGGGAGTGAGACCCAGTACTTC	CAWSMTSGSETQYF
-	TRBD1	TRBV27	TRBJ1-5	TGTGCCAGCAGTTTAAGGGGGCTGAATCAGCCCCAGCATTTT	CASSLRGLNQPQHF
-	TRBD2	TRBV19	TRBJ2-7	TGTGCCAGTAGTATAGGCCCAGTAGCGGGCCCCTACGAGCAGTACTTC	CASSIGPVAGPYEQYF
few	-	TRBV5-1	TRBJ2-5	TGCGCCAGCAGTAACCAAGAGACCCAGTACTTC	CASSNQETQYF
-	-	TRBV5-1	TRBJ1-4	TGCGCCAGCAGCTTTAGAGACAGTAGGAATGAAAAACTGTTTTTT	CASSFRDSRNEKLFF
-	TRBD2	TRBV9	TRBJ2-5	TGTGCCAGCAGCGTCCCCGGACGGACTAGGGTTGATGTGACCCAGTACTTC	CASSVPGRTRVDVTQYF
-	TRBD2	TRBV27	TRBJ2-3	TGTGCCAGCAGTCCCAATTACGGTAGCGGGTATTATACGCAGTATTTT	CASSPNYGSGYYTQYF
-	TRBD1	TRBV6-1	TRBJ1-5	TGTGCCAGCAGTGTGGGACAGGGTAGCAATCAGCCCCAGCATTTT	CASSVGQGSNQPQHF
few	-	TRBV9	TRBJ1-1	TGTGCCAGCAGCGTAGCGGGGGTTGGCACTGAAGCTTTCTTT	CASSVAGVGTEAFF
-	TRBD1	TRBV5-1	TRBJ2-7	TGCGCCAGCAGTCGCGGGACAGGGGCCTACGAGCAGTACTTC	CASSRGTGAYEQYF
-	-	TRBV11-3	TRBJ2-2	TGTGCCAGCAGCTTAGATCGACTGAGGGGGAGTAAGGCCGGGGAGCTGTTTTTT	CASSLDRLRGSKAGELFF
few	TRBD2	TRBV7-7	TRBJ2-3	TGTGCTAGCAGCTCTAATCCGGGAGGCCCTCATCATTATACGCAGTATTTT	CASSSNPGGPHHYTQYF
-	-	TRBV7-2	TRBJ1-1	TGTGCCAGCAGCATAACATCCGGGACTAGAGCTTTCTTT	CASSITSGTRAFF
-	-	TRBV6-5	TRBJ1-5	TGTGCCAGCAGTTCATTCAAAGGGGGGGGTCAGCCCCAGCATTTT	CASSSFKGGGQPQHF
-	-	TRBV5-1	TRBJ2-1	TGCGCCAGCAGCTTTGGGGGGAGAGTGAATGAGCAGTTCTTC	CASSFGGRVNEQFF